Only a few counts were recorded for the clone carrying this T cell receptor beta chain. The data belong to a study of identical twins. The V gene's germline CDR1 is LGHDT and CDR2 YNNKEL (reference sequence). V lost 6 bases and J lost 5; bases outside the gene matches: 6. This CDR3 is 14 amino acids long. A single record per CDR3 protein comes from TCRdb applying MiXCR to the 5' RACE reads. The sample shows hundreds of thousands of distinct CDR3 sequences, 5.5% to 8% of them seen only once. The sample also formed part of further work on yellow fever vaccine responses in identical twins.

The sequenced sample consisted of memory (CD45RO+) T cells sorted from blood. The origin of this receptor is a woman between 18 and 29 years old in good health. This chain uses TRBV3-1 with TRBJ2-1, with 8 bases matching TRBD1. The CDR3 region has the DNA TGTGCCAGCAGAGGACAGGGCTCTAACAATGAGCAGTTCTTC. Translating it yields CASRGQGSNNEQFF.